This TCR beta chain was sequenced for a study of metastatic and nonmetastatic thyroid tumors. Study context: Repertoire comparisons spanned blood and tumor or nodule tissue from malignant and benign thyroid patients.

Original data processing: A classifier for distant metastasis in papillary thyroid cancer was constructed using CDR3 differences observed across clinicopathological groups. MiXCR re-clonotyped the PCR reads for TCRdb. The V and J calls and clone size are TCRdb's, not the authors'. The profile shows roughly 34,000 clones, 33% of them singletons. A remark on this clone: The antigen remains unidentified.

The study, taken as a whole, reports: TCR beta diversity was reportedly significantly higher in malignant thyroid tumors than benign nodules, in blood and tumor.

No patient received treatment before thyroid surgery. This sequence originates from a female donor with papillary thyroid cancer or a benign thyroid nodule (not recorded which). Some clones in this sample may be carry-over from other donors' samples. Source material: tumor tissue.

In DNA, the CDR3 is TGTGCCAGCAGTTACAGGGTGGGTAGCTCCTACAATGAGCAGTTCTTC. Translated, it gives CASSYRVGSSYNEQFF. V and J are TRBV6-2 or TRBV6-3 and TRBJ2-1; D remains ambiguous. The CDR3 extends over 16 amino acids. From germline, CDR1 is MNHEY and CDR2 SVGEGT. Trimming took off 2 bases at V and 0 bases at J, with 11 bases between the two ends.